This T cell receptor (beta chain) derives from a study of neoadjuvant anti-PD-1 for oral cavity cancer. In the study overall: Non-progressing patients received a fourth nivolumab dose near day 43, then surgery on days 50-56.

Patients were newly diagnosed with stage II-IVA oral cavity squamous cell carcinoma without prior systemic or radiation treatment. This clone was observed a few times. The repertoire was sequenced with immunoSEQ multiplex PCR; TCRdb's copy has only in-frame clones and lacks some. This sample carries around 60,000 clones, around four fifths of them seen once, and the ten largest clones take 2.6%. Trimming removed 5 bases from V and 3 bases from J, with 17 bases in between. The CDR3 runs 16 residues. Germline-derived CDR1 and CDR2 are LNHDA and SQIVND (reference sequence). The input for sequencing was PBMCs, taken before nivolumab (anti-PD-1) treatment. This chain joins TRBV19 and TRBJ2-1; a possible D gene is TRBD1 (5 bases). This receptor was taken from a person aged 35-80 years with oral cavity squamous cell carcinoma. CDR3 loop: CASSPRQTVLYNEQFF. The CDR3 DNA follows: TGTGCCAGTAGTCCAAGACAGACAGTCCTCTACAATGAGCAGTTCTTC.